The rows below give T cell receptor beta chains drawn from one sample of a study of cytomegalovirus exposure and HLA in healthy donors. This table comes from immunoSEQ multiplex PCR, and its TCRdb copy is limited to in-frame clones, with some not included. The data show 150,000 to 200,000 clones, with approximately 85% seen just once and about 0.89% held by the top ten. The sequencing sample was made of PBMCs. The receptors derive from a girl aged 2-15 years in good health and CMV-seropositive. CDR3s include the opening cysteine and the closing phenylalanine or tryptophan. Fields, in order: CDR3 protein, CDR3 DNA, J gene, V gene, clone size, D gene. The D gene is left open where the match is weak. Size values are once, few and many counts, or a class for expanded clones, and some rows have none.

CDR3: CASSLSARANEQYF; DNA: TGTGCCAGCAGCTTGTCCGCCAGGGCAAACGAGCAGTACTTC; J: TRBJ2-7; V: TRBV5-6; size: -; D: -
CDR3: CACRRAGEARPQHF; DNA: TGTGCCTGCAGAAGGGCCGGGGAGGCTCGGCCCCAGCATTTT; J: TRBJ1-5; V: TRBV30; size: -; D: -
CDR3: CASSLGLAGGPRGQFF; DNA: TGCGCCAGCAGCTTGGGACTAGCGGGAGGGCCGAGGGGGCAGTTCTTC; J: TRBJ2-1; V: TRBV5-1; size: -; D: TRBD2
CDR3: CASSGGRATDTQYF; DNA: TGTGCCAGCAGTGGCGGGAGGGCCACAGATACGCAGTATTTT; J: TRBJ2-3; V: TRBV6-4; size: few; D: TRBD2
CDR3: CASSSLAGGRRNEQFF; DNA: TGTGCCAGCAGCTCCCTAGCGGGGGGTAGGAGGAATGAGCAGTTCTTC; J: TRBJ2-1; V: TRBV11-2; size: -; D: TRBD2
CDR3: CASSEATGQFYGYTF; DNA: TGTGCCAGCAGTGAAGCTACAGGACAGTTCTATGGCTACACCTTC; J: TRBJ1-2; V: TRBV6-1; size: -; D: -
CDR3: CASSDSTSGSNEQFF; DNA: TGTGCCAGCAGTGACTCAACTAGCGGGAGTAATGAGCAGTTCTTC; J: TRBJ2-1; V: TRBV6-4; size: -; D: TRBD2
CDR3: CASRDRGRDEQYF; DNA: TGTGCCAGCAGAGACAGGGGAAGGGACGAGCAGTACTTC; J: TRBJ2-7; V: TRBV27; size: -; D: TRBD1
CDR3: CASKEGVETQYF; DNA: TGTGCCAGCAAAGAGGGGGTCGAGACCCAGTACTTC; J: TRBJ2-5; V: TRBV6-6; size: -; D: -
CDR3: CASSYQQGRWQPQHF; DNA: TGTGCCAGCAGTTACCAACAGGGGAGATGGCAGCCCCAGCATTTT; J: TRBJ1-5; V: TRBV2; size: -; D: TRBD1
CDR3: CASSSHRGNQPQHF; DNA: TGTGCCAGCAGTTCCCACAGAGGCAATCAGCCCCAGCATTTT; J: TRBJ1-5; V: TRBV6-5; size: -; D: -
CDR3: CASSPRDRGNYGYTF; DNA: TGTGCCAGCTCACCTAGGGACAGGGGCAACTATGGCTACACCTTC; J: TRBJ1-2; V: TRBV18; size: -; D: TRBD1
CDR3: CSVRSSGRREQYF; DNA: TGCAGCGTTCGGTCTAGCGGGAGGAGGGAGCAGTACTTC; J: TRBJ2-7; V: TRBV29-1; size: -; D: TRBD2
CDR3: CASSYSLDSGYEQYF; DNA: TGTGCCAGCAGTTATTCTCTGGATAGCGGATACGAGCAGTACTTC; J: TRBJ2-7; V: TRBV6-5; size: once; D: -
CDR3: CSVDTQGPDTEAFF; DNA: TGCAGCGTGGACACACAGGGTCCGGACACTGAAGCTTTCTTT; J: TRBJ1-1; V: TRBV29-1; size: -; D: -
CDR3: CASPGSSGNTIYF; DNA: TGTGCCAGCCCCGGGAGCTCTGGAAACACCATATATTTT; J: TRBJ1-3; V: TRBV30; size: -; D: -
CDR3: CATSLGPQGPRTEAFF; DNA: TGTGCCACCAGCTTAGGGCCCCAGGGCCCGAGGACTGAAGCTTTCTTT; J: TRBJ1-1; V: TRBV15; size: -; D: -
CDR3: CASSLGQGPNYGYTF; DNA: TGCGCCAGCAGCTTGGGACAGGGACCTAACTATGGCTACACCTTC; J: TRBJ1-2; V: TRBV5-1; size: -; D: TRBD1
CDR3: CASSITGRPNQPQHF; DNA: TGTGCCAGCAGTATAACAGGGAGACCAAATCAGCCCCAGCATTTT; J: TRBJ1-5; V: TRBV7-9; size: few; D: -
CDR3: CASIGGSGNTIYF; DNA: TGTGCCAGTATCGGAGGGTCTGGAAACACCATATATTTT; J: TRBJ1-3; V: TRBV19; size: -; D: -
CDR3: CASSQDSGIGTGELFF; DNA: TGTGCCAGCAGCCAAGATAGCGGGATAGGGACCGGGGAGCTGTTTTTT; J: TRBJ2-2; V: TRBV7-3; size: few; D: TRBD2
CDR3: CASSADSSGAGYTF; DNA: TGTGCCAGCAGCGCGGACAGTTCTGGGGCGGGCTACACCTTC; J: TRBJ1-2; V: TRBV5-4; size: -; D: -
CDR3: CAWSGGRKDGKQFF; DNA: TGTGCCTGGAGTGGCGGGAGGAAGGACGGAAAGCAGTTCTTC; J: TRBJ2-1; V: TRBV30; size: few; D: TRBD2
CDR3: CASSSQTAGEQYF; DNA: TGCGCCAGCAGCTCGCAAACAGCGGGGGAGCAGTACTTC; J: TRBJ2-5; V: TRBV5-1; size: -; D: TRBD2
CDR3: CASSLGQINNEQFF; DNA: TGTGCCAGCAGCTTAGGGCAGATTAACAATGAGCAGTTCTTC; J: TRBJ2-1; V: TRBV7-9; size: -; D: -
CDR3: CASSPRGRKTQYF; DNA: TGTGCCAGCAGTCCCCGGGGGAGGAAGACCCAGTACTTC; J: TRBJ2-5; V: TRBV9; size: -; D: -
CDR3: CASSLTGFDEQFF; DNA: TGCGCCAGCAGCTTAACAGGGTTCGATGAGCAGTTCTTC; J: TRBJ2-1; V: TRBV5-1; size: -; D: -
CDR3: CASRPNRYAEAFF; DNA: TGTGCCAGCAGACCCAACAGGTACGCTGAAGCTTTCTTT; J: TRBJ1-1; V: TRBV28; size: -; D: -
CDR3: CASSLLGGTEAFF; DNA: TGTGCCAGCAGCTTGCTCGGCGGCACTGAAGCTTTCTTT; J: TRBJ1-1; V: TRBV5-8; size: -; D: -
CDR3: CASSARQGIGGYTF; DNA: TGTGCCAGCAGCGCTCGACAGGGTATTGGTGGCTACACCTTC; J: TRBJ1-2; V: TRBV9; size: -; D: TRBD1
CDR3: CASSFAAANNEQFF; DNA: TGTGCCAGCAGCTTCGCCGCCGCGAACAATGAGCAGTTCTTC; J: TRBJ2-1; V: TRBV5-6; size: once; D: -
CDR3: CASSFSRTSGPTDNEQFF; DNA: TGTGCCAGCAGCTTTTCACGGACTAGCGGACCTACGGACAATGAGCAGTTCTTC; J: TRBJ2-1; V: TRBV5-5; size: -; D: TRBD2
CDR3: CASSYRVTYEQYF; DNA: TGTGCCAGCAGTTACAGAGTTACCTACGAGCAGTACTTC; J: TRBJ2-7; V: TRBV6-5; size: -; D: -
CDR3: CASSQVTGSNQPQHF; DNA: TGCGCCAGCAGCCAAGTGACAGGAAGCAATCAGCCCCAGCATTTT; J: TRBJ1-5; V: TRBV4-1; size: -; D: -
CDR3: CASSPGLAGYNEQFF; DNA: TGTGCCAGCAGCCCTGGACTAGCGGGTTACAATGAGCAGTTCTTC; J: TRBJ2-1; V: TRBV11-2; size: -; D: TRBD2
CDR3: CATRDRVNTEAFF; DNA: TGTGCCACCAGGGACAGAGTGAACACTGAAGCTTTCTTT; J: TRBJ1-1; V: TRBV15; size: -; D: -
CDR3: CATAGYEQYF; DNA: TGTGCCACGGCGGGTTACGAGCAGTACTTC; J: TRBJ2-7; V: TRBV28; size: -; D: -
CDR3: CASSERTGLYGYTF; DNA: TGTGCCAGCAGTGAAAGGACAGGACTCTATGGCTACACCTTC; J: TRBJ1-2; V: TRBV2; size: -; D: TRBD1
CDR3: CASRPYMNTGELFF; DNA: TGTGCCAGCAGGCCTTACATGAACACCGGGGAGCTGTTTTTT; J: TRBJ2-2; V: TRBV7-9; size: -; D: -
CDR3: CASSQDLTSGKGETQYF; DNA: TGCGCCAGCAGCCAAGATTTAACTAGCGGGAAAGGGGAGACCCAGTACTTC; J: TRBJ2-5; V: TRBV4-1; size: -; D: TRBD2
CDR3: CATSREFGGNTDTQYF; DNA: TGTGCCACCAGCAGAGAGTTCGGGGGGAACACAGATACGCAGTATTTT; J: TRBJ2-3; V: TRBV15; size: -; D: TRBD2
CDR3: CASSLDPSSYEQYF; DNA: TGCGCCAGCAGCTTGGATCCTAGCTCCTACGAGCAGTACTTC; J: TRBJ2-7; V: TRBV5-1; size: -; D: -
CDR3: CASSQLEVGGNIGETQYF; DNA: TGTGCCAGCAGCCAATTAGAGGTCGGCGGGAATATAGGAGAGACCCAGTACTTC; J: TRBJ2-5; V: TRBV7-6; size: -; D: -
CDR3: CASSLSIALTGELFF; DNA: TGTGCCAGCAGTTTATCCATCGCGCTCACCGGGGAGCTGTTTTTT; J: TRBJ2-2; V: TRBV27; size: -; D: -
CDR3: CASSHKREEQETQYF; DNA: TGTGCCAGCAGCCATAAGCGGGAGGAACAAGAGACCCAGTACTTC; J: TRBJ2-5; V: TRBV4-2; size: once; D: TRBD2
CDR3: CASSFPKTSGSTDTQYF; DNA: TGTGCCAGCAGCTTTCCCAAGACTAGCGGAAGCACAGATACGCAGTATTTT; J: TRBJ2-3; V: TRBV7-2; size: -; D: TRBD2
CDR3: CASSRGYEQYF; DNA: TGTGCCAGCAGTAGGGGGTACGAGCAGTACTTC; J: TRBJ2-7; V: TRBV6-5; size: -; D: -
CDR3: CASSRQAAGGNTIYF; DNA: TGTGCCAGCAGTCGACAGGCGGCGGGTGGAAACACCATATATTTT; J: TRBJ1-3; V: TRBV6-1; size: -; D: -
CDR3: CASTDRSYEQYF; DNA: TGTGCCAGCACGGACAGATCCTACGAGCAGTACTTC; J: TRBJ2-7; V: TRBV7-9; size: -; D: -
CDR3: CASSPDRGGNEQFF; DNA: TGTGCCAGCTCACCCGACAGGGGGGGGAATGAGCAGTTCTTC; J: TRBJ2-1; V: TRBV18; size: -; D: TRBD1
CDR3: CASSVGAEGGELFF; DNA: TGTGCCAGCAGTGTAGGAGCGGAGGGCGGGGAGCTGTTTTTT; J: TRBJ2-2; V: TRBV6-4; size: -; D: -
CDR3: CASQTGSQPQHF; DNA: TGTGCCAGCCAGACAGGAAGTCAGCCCCAGCATTTT; J: TRBJ1-5; V: TRBV6-1; size: -; D: -
CDR3: CASSRGGEAFF; DNA: TGTGCCAGCTCACGAGGGGGTGAAGCTTTCTTT; J: TRBJ1-1; V: TRBV18; size: few; D: -
CDR3: CASSYSRRTEAFF; DNA: TGTGCCAGCAGTTACTCGAGGCGGACTGAAGCTTTCTTT; J: TRBJ1-1; V: TRBV6-5; size: few; D: -
CDR3: CAWYTGFGYTF; DNA: TGTGCCTGGTATACAGGGTTTGGCTACACCTTC; J: TRBJ1-2; V: TRBV30; size: few; D: -
CDR3: CASSPEGGGFGGELFF; DNA: TGTGCCAGCAGCCCCGAGGGCGGGGGGTTCGGCGGGGAGCTGTTTTTT; J: TRBJ2-2; V: TRBV5-4; size: -; D: TRBD2
CDR3: CATSRAGGKRNTEAFF; DNA: TGTGCCACCAGCAGAGCAGGGGGCAAAAGGAACACTGAAGCTTTCTTT; J: TRBJ1-1; V: TRBV15; size: once; D: TRBD1
CDR3: CASSLDGLPGEAFF; DNA: TGTGCCAGCAGTTTAGACGGTCTCCCAGGGGAAGCTTTCTTT; J: TRBJ1-1; V: TRBV28; size: -; D: -